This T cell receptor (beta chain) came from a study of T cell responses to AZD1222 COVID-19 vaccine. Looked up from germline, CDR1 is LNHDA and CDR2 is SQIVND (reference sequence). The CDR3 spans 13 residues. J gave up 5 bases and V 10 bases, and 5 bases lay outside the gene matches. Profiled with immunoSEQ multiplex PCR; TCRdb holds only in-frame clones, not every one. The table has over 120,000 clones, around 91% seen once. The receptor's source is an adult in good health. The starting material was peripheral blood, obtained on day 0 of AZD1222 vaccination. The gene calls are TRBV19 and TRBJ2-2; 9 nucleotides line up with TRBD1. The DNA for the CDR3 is TGTGCCATCCAGACAGGGGGGACCGGGGAGCTGTTTTTT. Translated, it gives CAIQTGGTGELFF.